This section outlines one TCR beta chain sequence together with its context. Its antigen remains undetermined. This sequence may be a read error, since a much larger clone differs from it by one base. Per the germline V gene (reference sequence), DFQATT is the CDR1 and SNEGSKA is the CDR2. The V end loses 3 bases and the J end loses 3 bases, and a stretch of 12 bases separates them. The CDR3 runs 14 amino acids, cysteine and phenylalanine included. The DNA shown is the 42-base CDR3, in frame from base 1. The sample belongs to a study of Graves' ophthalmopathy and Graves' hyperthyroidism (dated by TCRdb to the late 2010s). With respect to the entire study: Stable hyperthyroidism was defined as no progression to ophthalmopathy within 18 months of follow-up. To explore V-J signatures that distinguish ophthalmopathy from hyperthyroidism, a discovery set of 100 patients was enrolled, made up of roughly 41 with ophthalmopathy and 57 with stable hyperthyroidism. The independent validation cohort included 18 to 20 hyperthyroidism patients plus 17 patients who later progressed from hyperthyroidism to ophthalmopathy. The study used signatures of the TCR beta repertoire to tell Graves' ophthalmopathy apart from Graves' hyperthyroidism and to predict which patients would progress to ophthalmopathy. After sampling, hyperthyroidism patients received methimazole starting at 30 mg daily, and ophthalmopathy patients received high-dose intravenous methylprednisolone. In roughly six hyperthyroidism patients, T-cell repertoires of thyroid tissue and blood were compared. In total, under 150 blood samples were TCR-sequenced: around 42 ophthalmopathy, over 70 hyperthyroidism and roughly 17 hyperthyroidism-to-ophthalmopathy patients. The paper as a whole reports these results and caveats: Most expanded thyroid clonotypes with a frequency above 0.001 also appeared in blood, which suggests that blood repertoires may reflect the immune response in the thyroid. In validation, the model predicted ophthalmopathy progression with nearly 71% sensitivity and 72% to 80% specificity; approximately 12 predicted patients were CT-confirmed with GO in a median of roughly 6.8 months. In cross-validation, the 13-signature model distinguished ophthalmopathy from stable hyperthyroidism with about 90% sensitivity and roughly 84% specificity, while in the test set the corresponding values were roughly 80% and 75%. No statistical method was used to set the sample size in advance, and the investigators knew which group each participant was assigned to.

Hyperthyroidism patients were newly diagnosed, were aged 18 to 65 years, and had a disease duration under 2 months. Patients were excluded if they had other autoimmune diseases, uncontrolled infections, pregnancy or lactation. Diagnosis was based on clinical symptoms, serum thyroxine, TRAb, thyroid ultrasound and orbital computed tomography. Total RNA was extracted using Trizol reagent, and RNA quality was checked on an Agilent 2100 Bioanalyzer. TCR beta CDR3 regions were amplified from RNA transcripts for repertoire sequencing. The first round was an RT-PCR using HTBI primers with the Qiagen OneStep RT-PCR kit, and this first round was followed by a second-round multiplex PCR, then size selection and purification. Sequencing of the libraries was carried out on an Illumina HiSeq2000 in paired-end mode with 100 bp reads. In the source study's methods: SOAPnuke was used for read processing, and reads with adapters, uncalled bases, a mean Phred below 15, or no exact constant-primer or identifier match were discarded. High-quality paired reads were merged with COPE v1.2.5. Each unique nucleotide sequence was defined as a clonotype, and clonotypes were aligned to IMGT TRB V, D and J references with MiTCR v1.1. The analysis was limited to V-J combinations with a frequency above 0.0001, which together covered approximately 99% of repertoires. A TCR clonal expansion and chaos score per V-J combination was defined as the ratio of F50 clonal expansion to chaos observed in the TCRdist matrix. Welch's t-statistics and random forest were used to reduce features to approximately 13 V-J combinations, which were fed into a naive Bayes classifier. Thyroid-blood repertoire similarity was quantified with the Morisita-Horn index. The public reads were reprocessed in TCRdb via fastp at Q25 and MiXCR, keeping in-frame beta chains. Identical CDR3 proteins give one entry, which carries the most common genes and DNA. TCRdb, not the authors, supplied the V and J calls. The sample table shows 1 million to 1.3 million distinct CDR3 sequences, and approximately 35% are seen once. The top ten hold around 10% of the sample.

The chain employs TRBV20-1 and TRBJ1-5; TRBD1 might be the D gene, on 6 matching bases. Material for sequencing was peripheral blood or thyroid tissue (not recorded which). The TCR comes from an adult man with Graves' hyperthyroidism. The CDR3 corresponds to CSARNKGDNQPQHF. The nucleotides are TGCAGTGCTAGGAACAAGGGGGACAATCAGCCCCAGCATTTT.